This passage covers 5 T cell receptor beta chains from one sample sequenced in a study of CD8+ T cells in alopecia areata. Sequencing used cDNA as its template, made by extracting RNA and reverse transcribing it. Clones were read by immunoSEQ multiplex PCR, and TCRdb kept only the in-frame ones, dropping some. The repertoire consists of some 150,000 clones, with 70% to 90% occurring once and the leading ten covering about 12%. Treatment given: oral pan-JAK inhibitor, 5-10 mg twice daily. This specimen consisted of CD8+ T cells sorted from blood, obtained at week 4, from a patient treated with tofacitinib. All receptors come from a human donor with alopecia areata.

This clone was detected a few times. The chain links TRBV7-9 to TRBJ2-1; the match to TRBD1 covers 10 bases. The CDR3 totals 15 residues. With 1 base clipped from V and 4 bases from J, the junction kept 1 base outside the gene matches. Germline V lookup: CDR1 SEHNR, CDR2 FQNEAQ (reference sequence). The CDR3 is CASSLEGQGYNEQFF. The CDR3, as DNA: TGTGCCAGCAGCTTAGAGGGACAGGGGTACAATGAGCAGTTCTTC. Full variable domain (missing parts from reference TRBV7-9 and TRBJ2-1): DTGVSQNPRHKITKRGQNVTFRCDPISEHNRLYWYRQTLGQGPEFLTYFQNEAQLEKSRLLSDRFSAERPKGSFSTLEIQRTEQGDSAMYLCASSLEGQGYNEQFFGPGTRLTVL.

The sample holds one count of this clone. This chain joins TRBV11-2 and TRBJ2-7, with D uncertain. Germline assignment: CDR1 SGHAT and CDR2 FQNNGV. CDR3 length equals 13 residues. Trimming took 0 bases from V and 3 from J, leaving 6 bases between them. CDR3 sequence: CASSLDIGYEQYF. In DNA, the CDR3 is TGTGCCAGCAGCTTAGATATTGGCTACGAGCAGTACTTC.

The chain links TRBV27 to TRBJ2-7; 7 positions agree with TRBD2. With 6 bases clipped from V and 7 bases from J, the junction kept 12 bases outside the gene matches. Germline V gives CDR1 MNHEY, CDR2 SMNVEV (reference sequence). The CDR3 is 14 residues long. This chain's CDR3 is CASSPGLGGFEQYF. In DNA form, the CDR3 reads TGTGCCAGCAGCCCTGGACTAGGTGGCTTTGAGCAGTACTTC.

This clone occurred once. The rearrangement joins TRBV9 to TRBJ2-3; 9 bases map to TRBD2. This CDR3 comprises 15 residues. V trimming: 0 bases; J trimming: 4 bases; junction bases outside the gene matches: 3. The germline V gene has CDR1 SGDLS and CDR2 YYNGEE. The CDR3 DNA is TGTGCCAGCAGCGTAGGCGGGGGGGCCCCAGATACGCAGTATTTT. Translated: CASSVGGGAPDTQYF.

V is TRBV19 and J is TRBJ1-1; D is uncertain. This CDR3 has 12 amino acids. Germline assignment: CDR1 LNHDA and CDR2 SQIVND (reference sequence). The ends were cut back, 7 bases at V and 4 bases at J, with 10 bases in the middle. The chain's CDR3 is CASMVGFTEAFF. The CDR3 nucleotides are TGTGCCAGTATGGTGGGGTTCACTGAAGCTTTCTTT.